These 29 T cell receptor beta chains came from one sample sequenced in a study of blood T cell repertoires in COVID-19. Clones were read by immunoSEQ multiplex PCR, and TCRdb kept only the in-frame ones, dropping some. Seen here are a few hundred thousand clones, approximately 88% observed once, and the top ten hold roughly 1.2%. Sequenced material: peripheral blood. The receptor set was obtained from a man between 40 and 49 years old with acute or convalescent COVID-19.

The rearrangement joins TRBV2 to TRBJ1-6, with 9 bases identical to TRBD1. This CDR3 comprises 14 residues. The trim removed 7 bases at V and 4 bases at J, leaving 2 bases unmatched. Germline CDR1 reads SNHLY; CDR2 reads FYNNEI. The CDR3 sequence is CASKTGGYNSPLHF. CDR3 nucleotide sequence: TGTGCCAGCAAGACAGGGGGGTATAATTCACCCCTCCACTTT.

The V and J genes are TRBV11-2 and TRBJ1-1; no firm D call. Germline V CDR1 and CDR2: SGHAT, FQNNGV. V was trimmed by 1 base and J by 0 bases, leaving 3 bases between them. This CDR3 region has 13 residues. The CDR3 sequence is CASSLGVNTEAFF. The CDR3 nucleotides read TGTGCCAGCAGCTTAGGAGTGAACACTGAAGCTTTCTTT.

V and J are TRBV18 and TRBJ2-1, with D tentatively TRBD2 (7 bases). This CDR3 comprises 13 residues. CDR1 is KGHSH and CDR2 is LQKENI in the germline V gene. Trimming took 3 bases from V and 8 from J, leaving 11 bases between them. In nucleotides, the CDR3 is TGTGCCAGCTCACCCCTAGGGGGGGATGAGCAGTTCTTC. Protein product: CASSPLGGDEQFF. The full variable domain, in which reference TRBV18 and TRBJ2-1 provide the parts outside the CDR3, is NAGVMQNPRHLVRRRGQEARLRCSPMKGHSHVYWYRQLPEEGLKFMVYLQKENIIDESGMPKERFSAEFPKEGPSILRIQQVVRGDSAAYFCASSPLGGDEQFFGPGTRLTVL.

V and J are TRBV12-3 or TRBV12-4 and TRBJ1-6; 7 nucleotides match TRBD1. V lost 6 bases and J lost 14; bases outside the gene matches: 10. The length of the CDR3 is 13 residues. The CDR3 sequence: CASSQPGGSALHF. The CDR3 bases are TGTGCCAGCAGCCAACCAGGGGGGTCGGCCCTCCACTTT.

Comments on this clone: The same CDR3 arises from other DNA sequences in this sample as well. The chain has TRBV5-6 and TRBJ2-7, with D perhaps matching TRBD2 (5 bases). Germline-derived CDR1 and CDR2 are SGHDT and YYEEEE. The CDR3 extends over 14 amino acids. V lost 0 bases and J 0 bases, leaving 7 bases between the germline ends. CDR3 in amino acids: CASSLGGSSYEQYF. In nucleotides, the CDR3 is TGTGCCAGCAGCTTGGGAGGGAGCTCCTACGAGCAGTACTTC.

This clone came up once. The V gene is TRBV6-5, the J gene TRBJ1-1; tentative D call: TRBD1 (5 bases). This CDR3 is built from 13 residues. Germline assignment: CDR1 MNHEY and CDR2 SVGAGI. Trimming removed 5 bases from V and 5 bases from J, with 12 bases in between. Here the CDR3 reads CASSLTGLTEAFF. DNA for the CDR3: TGTGCCAGCAGTCTAACAGGTTTGACTGAAGCTTTCTTT.

The rearrangement links TRBV11-2 to TRBJ2-5, with D perhaps matching TRBD1 (6 bases). The germline V gene encodes CDR1 SGHAT and CDR2 FQNNGV. Deletions cut 3 bases from V and 4 bases from J, with 21 bases between. There are 17 residues in the CDR3. This chain's CDR3 is CASSFEMRYRDRETQYF. Here the CDR3 DNA reads TGTGCCAGCAGCTTTGAGATGCGCTACAGGGATCGAGAGACCCAGTACTTC.

The chain links TRBV5-4 to TRBJ2-7, with 9 bases that match TRBD2. J lost 2 bases, V lost 4 bases, and 10 bases had no gene match. Germline V lookup: CDR1 SGHNT, CDR2 YYREEE (reference sequence). CDR3 length: 16 amino acids. CDR3 nucleotide sequence: TGTGCCAGCAGCCTGGGGGGGCTAGCGGGACCCTACGAGCAGTACTTC. Protein product: CASSLGGLAGPYEQYF.

The chain joins TRBV7-9 to TRBJ2-1; TRBD2 matches 10 bases. The germline gives CDR1 SEHNR, CDR2 FQNEAQ (reference sequence). The CDR3 runs 16 residues. Losses at the gene ends were 5 bases for V and 7 bases for J; bases not matched to a gene: 11. DNA for the CDR3: TGTGCCAGCAGCGCGTTAGCGGGGGGCTTTGGAAATGAGCAGTTCTTC. Translation gives CASSALAGGFGNEQFF.

This clone was seen a handful of times. V is TRBV20-1 and J is TRBJ2-1, with 13 bases aligning to TRBD2. Germline loops: CDR1 DFQATT, CDR2 SNEGSKA (reference sequence). The CDR3 length is 15 residues. V shed 3 bases and J 13 bases; nucleotides not matched to a gene: 12. The CDR3 bases are TGCAGTGCTAGTGAAAAGAAACTAGCGGGAGGGCCCCAGTTCTTC. Encoded protein: CSASEKKLAGGPQFF.

The chain recombines TRBV7-2 with TRBJ1-1; TRBD1 aligns across 11 bases. J gave up 4 bases and V 1 base, and 5 bases lay outside the gene matches. This CDR3 region has 16 residues. CDR1 and CDR2 (germline): SGHTA, FQGNSA. The CDR3 region is CASSLDFGTGGTEAFF. The CDR3 DNA sequence: TGTGCCAGCAGCTTAGATTTCGGGACAGGGGGCACTGAAGCTTTCTTT.

This rearrangement joins TRBV7-9 to TRBJ1-3; D perhaps matches TRBD1 (6 bases). The CDR3 consists of 14 residues. Trimming cost V 7 bases and J 0 bases, with 10 bases left between them. The germline V gene has CDR1 SEHNR and CDR2 FQNEAQ (reference sequence). The CDR3 DNA sequence: TGTGCCAGCACCCCAGGGGCCTCTGGAAACACCATATATTTT. Its translation: CASTPGASGNTIYF.

The CDR3 coding sequence is TGTGCCAGCAGCCTACCCTTATTCAAACAGGGGAACTCTGGAAACACCATATATTTT. Its translation is CASSLPLFKQGNSGNTIYF. The chain links TRBV7-9 to TRBJ1-3; 7 nucleotides match TRBD1. Germline-derived CDR1 and CDR2 are SEHNR and FQNEAQ (reference sequence). This CDR3 spans 19 amino acids. Trimming removed 5 bases from V and 0 bases from J; junction bases left unmatched: 16. Variable domain in full (rest from reference TRBV7-9 and TRBJ1-3): DTGVSQNPRHKITKRGQNVTFRCDPISEHNRLYWYRQTLGQGPEFLTYFQNEAQLEKSRLLSDRFSAERPKGSFSTLEIQRTEQGDSAMYLCASSLPLFKQGNSGNTIYFGEGSWLTVV.

The sample holds one count of this clone. The J gene is TRBJ2-5, the V gene TRBV5-5; TRBD1 matches at 8 bases. The CDR3 runs to 13 residues. Germline V gives CDR1 SGHKS, CDR2 YYEKEE (reference sequence). With 4 bases clipped from V and 5 bases from J, the junction kept 4 bases outside the gene matches. The CDR3 nucleotides are TGTGCCAGCAGCGAGGACAGGGCTGAGACCCAGTACTTC. It yields the protein CASSEDRAETQYF.

The chain carries TRBV11-1 and TRBJ2-5, with a tentative D call TRBD2 (6 bases). V was cut by 3 bases and J by 2 bases, with 16 bases left in between. The CDR3 covers 16 residues. The germline CDR1 and CDR2 sequences are SGHAT and FQDESV (reference sequence). For the CDR3, the DNA is TGTGCCAGCAGCTTTCGGAGGGGTCGAAGACAAGAGACCCAGTACTTC. It translates to CASSFRRGRRQETQYF. The whole variable domain, filled in from reference TRBV11-1 and TRBJ2-5, reads EAEVAQSPRYKITEKSQAVAFWCDPISGHATLYWYRQILGQGPELLVQFQDESVVDDSQLPKDRFSAERLKGVDSTLKIQPAELGDSAMYLCASSFRRGRRQETQYFGPGTRLLVL.

This chain links TRBV6-4 with TRBJ1-1, with 7 bases matching TRBD1. There are 12 residues in the CDR3. From germline, CDR1 is MRHNA and CDR2 SNTAGT. Losses at the gene ends were 10 bases for V and 1 base for J; bases not matched to a gene: 3. CDR3 residues: CAITGENTEAFF. CDR3 nucleotide sequence: TGTGCCATTACAGGGGAGAACACTGAAGCTTTCTTT.

The CDR3 DNA sequence: TGCGCCAGCAGCTTGGCCAGGGGAGCAACTAATGAAAAACTGTTTTTT. As protein: CASSLARGATNEKLFF. This chain joins TRBV5-1 and TRBJ1-4; possibly TRBD1 for D (6 bases). Trimming shortened V by 0 bases and J by 0 bases, and 9 bases separated the two germline ends. This CDR3 has 16 residues. In germline, CDR1 is SGHRS, CDR2 YFSETQ.

The gene calls are TRBV7-8 and TRBJ2-2; D is perhaps TRBD2 (5 bases). This CDR3 has 16 amino acids. Germline V gives CDR1 SGHVS, CDR2 FQNEAQ. V shed 5 bases and J shed 1 base, with 14 bases lying between them. CDR3 sequence: CASSGSGRVNTGELFF. The CDR3 region has the DNA TGTGCCAGCAGCGGAAGCGGACGGGTGAACACCGGGGAGCTGTTTTTT. The full variable domain, in which reference TRBV7-8 and TRBJ2-2 provide the parts outside the CDR3, is GAGVSQSPRYKVAKRGQDVALRCDPISGHVSLFWYQQALGQGPEFLTYFQNEAQLDKSGLPSDRFFAERPEGSVSTLKIQRTQQEDSAVYLCASSGSGRVNTGELFFGEGSRLTVL.

The chain combines TRBV10-3 with TRBJ2-7, with D maybe TRBD2 (5 bases). This CDR3 has 14 residues. V was shortened by 10 bases and J by 3 bases, with 19 bases between the two germline ends. CDR1 and CDR2 (germline): ENHRY, SYGVKD. For the CDR3, the DNA is TGTGCCACAGGTCGATCAAACGGGGTCTACGAGCAGTACTTC. This sequence encodes CATGRSNGVYEQYF.

Regarding this clone: The sample holds other DNA sequences that translate to the same CDR3. The chain joins TRBV7-2 to TRBJ2-3; 7 nucleotides line up with TRBD1. Looked up from germline, CDR1 is SGHTA and CDR2 is FQGNSA. V shed 5 bases and J 2 bases; nucleotides not matched to a gene: 7. This CDR3 spans 15 amino acids. CDR3: CASSPRDRDTDTQYF. The CDR3 bases are TGTGCCAGCAGCCCGAGGGACAGAGACACAGATACGCAGTATTTT.

CDR3 nucleotides: TGTGCCAGCAGCTCCCTAGGGACAGGGTATTCACCCCTCCACTTT. Amino acids: CASSSLGTGYSPLHF. The chain carries TRBV7-8 and TRBJ1-6, with TRBD1 identical over 9 bases. The CDR3 spans 15 residues. CDR1 and CDR2 (germline): SGHVS, FQNEAQ. Trimming took 4 bases from V and 8 from J; bases not matched to a gene: 6.

The rearrangement joins TRBV28 to TRBJ1-6; D is perhaps TRBD1 (5 bases). V lost 6 bases to trimming and J lost 4 bases, with 19 bases between them. The germline CDR1 and CDR2 sequences are MDHEN and SYDVKM. The length of the CDR3 is 17 residues. CDR3 sequence (DNA): TGTGCCAGCAGCCCCCGTCCGGCAGGGAGGTATAATTCACCCCTCCACTTT. Translation: CASSPRPAGRYNSPLHF.

The gene calls are TRBV29-1 and TRBJ1-1, with 9 bases fitting TRBD1. The CDR3 consists of 11 residues. After removal of 3 bases from V and 7 bases from J, the junction contained 0 bases not matched to a gene. CDR1 SQVTM and CDR2 ANQGSEA come from the germline V gene. The CDR3 sequence: CSVETGGEAFF. CDR3 DNA: TGCAGCGTTGAGACAGGGGGTGAAGCTTTCTTT.

This clone was detected a few times. The chain has TRBV19 and TRBJ1-1, with a tentative D call TRBD1 (6 bases). The CDR3 totals 16 residues. Germline V gene sequence: CDR1 LNHDA, CDR2 SQIVND (reference sequence). Trimming cost V 3 bases and J 0 bases, with 14 bases left between them. The CDR3 sequence: CASSILSQGLNTEAFF. The CDR3 DNA reads as TGTGCCAGTAGTATTCTGAGCCAGGGGCTGAACACTGAAGCTTTCTTT. The variable domain in full, with the rest retrieved from reference TRBV19 and TRBJ1-1, is DGGITQSPKYLFRKEGQNVTLSCEQNLNHDAMYWYRQDPGQGLRLIYYSQIVNDFQKGDIAEGYSVSREKKESFPLTVTSAQKNPTAFYLCASSILSQGLNTEAFFGQGTRLTVV.

This chain links TRBV19 with TRBJ2-7; possibly TRBD2 for D (5 bases). Germline V lookup: CDR1 LNHDA, CDR2 SQIVND (reference sequence). V was clipped by 5 bases and J by 0 bases, with 11 bases between them. This CDR3 spans 14 amino acids. The CDR3 region is CASSVSGNSYEQYF. Written as DNA, the CDR3 is TGTGCCAGTAGTGTCAGCGGTAACTCCTACGAGCAGTACTTC.

V usage is TRBV6-5 and J usage is TRBJ1-4; 8 bases map to TRBD1. This CDR3 is 15 amino acids long. V lost 0 bases, J lost 5 bases, and 2 bases stayed unmatched. CDR1 and CDR2 (germline): MNHEY, SVGAGI. The DNA of the CDR3 is TGTGCCAGCAGTTACTCGACAGGGGTGAATGAAAAACTGTTTTTT. Translation: CASSYSTGVNEKLFF.

The V and J genes are TRBV7-2 and TRBJ2-3; TRBD1 matches 11 bases. Germline V gene lookup returns CDR1 SGHTA and CDR2 FQGNSA. The length of the CDR3 is 17 residues. V shed 5 bases and J 6 bases; nucleotides not matched to a gene: 13. This chain's CDR3 is CASSPGVGQGAGDTQYF. As DNA, the CDR3 is TGTGCCAGCAGCCCGGGGGTAGGACAGGGGGCAGGGGATACGCAGTATTTT.

This chain connects TRBV14 to TRBJ2-7; TRBD1 agrees at 10 bases. The germline V gene has CDR1 SGHDN and CDR2 FVKESK. The CDR3 is 15 residues long. Unmatched junction bases numbered 7, after V lost 5 bases and J lost 3 bases. CDR3 nucleotide sequence: TGTGCCAGCAGCACACTAGACAGGGGGCGCTACGAGCAGTACTTC. Translation gives CASSTLDRGRYEQYF.

The chain couples TRBV7-9 to TRBJ2-1, with D tentatively TRBD2 (6 bases). Germline CDR1 is SEHNR and CDR2 is FQNEAQ (reference sequence). The V end lost 5 bases, the J end lost 5 bases, and 16 bases lay between the germline ends. CDR3 length: 15 residues. CDR3 region: CASSPGSSWDNEQFF. The CDR3 DNA follows: TGTGCCAGCAGCCCCGGGAGCTCTTGGGACAATGAGCAGTTCTTC.